This T cell receptor (beta chain) was profiled in a study of tumor-infiltrating lymphocytes in glioblastoma multiforme. V gave up 0 bases and J gave up 0 bases, with 9 bases separating them. The CDR3 extends over 15 amino acids. CDR1 and CDR2 (germline): SGHNT, YYREEE (reference sequence). TCRB libraries came from RNA via three nested multiplex PCR rounds. Input was 0.5 ug total RNA, reverse-transcribed with a C-beta primer. One entry per CDR3 protein, called by TCRdb with MiXCR from the multiplex PCR reads. The table shows just under 20,000 distinct CDR3 sequences, with about 70% occurring only once.

V usage is TRBV5-4 and J usage is TRBJ1-1, with D unresolved. This receptor was identified in a male donor with glioblastoma. Material for sequencing was peripheral blood. CDR3 residues: CASSLEANMNTEAFF. In DNA form, the CDR3 reads TGTGCCAGCAGCTTGGAGGCAAACATGAACACTGAAGCTTTCTTT.